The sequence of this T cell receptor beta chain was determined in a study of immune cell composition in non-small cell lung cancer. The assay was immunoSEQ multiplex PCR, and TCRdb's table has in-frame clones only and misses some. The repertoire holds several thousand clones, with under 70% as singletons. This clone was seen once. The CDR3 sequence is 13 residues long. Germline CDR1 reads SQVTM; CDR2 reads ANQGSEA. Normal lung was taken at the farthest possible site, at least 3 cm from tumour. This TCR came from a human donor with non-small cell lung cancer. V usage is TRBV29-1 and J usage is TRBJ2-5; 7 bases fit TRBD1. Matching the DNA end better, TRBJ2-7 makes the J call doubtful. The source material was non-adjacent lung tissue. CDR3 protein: CSVTQGWSYEQYF. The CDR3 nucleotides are TGCAGCGTTACACAGGGGTGGTCCTACGAGCAGTACTTC.